The clone carrying this T cell receptor beta chain occurred a few times. Antigen: not known. CDR3 length: 16 residues. Germline-derived CDR1 and CDR2 are KGHSH and LQKENI. The ends were cut back, 0 bases at V and 0 bases at J, with 6 bases in the middle. The data derive from a study of beta chain features in type 1 diabetes. Study-level information: Healthy donors and patients had similar age, gender and cell yields.

Overall study findings and caveats: Within each of all four CD4+ subsets, Type 1 diabetes patients had TCRB CDR3s that were moderately but significantly shorter. Naive, central memory and regulatory TCRB repertoires appeared more similar among patients than healthy donors. PCR may have favored shorter templates equally in patients and controls.

Reverse transcribing all isolated RNA meant expressed TCRB transcripts were sequenced. Only in-frame clones appear in the TCRdb table, and some are missing; sequencing was by immunoSEQ multiplex PCR. The sample lists hundreds of thousands of clones, around 15% occurring once. This sequence was found in a man younger than 35 in good health. Material for sequencing was naive CD4+ T cells from blood. The V gene is TRBV18, the J gene TRBJ2-6; D is unclear. CDR3 DNA sequence: TGTGCCAGCTCACCACCACTATACTCTGGGGCCAACGTCCTGACTTTC. This sequence encodes CASSPPLYSGANVLTF.